One and the same sample provided the 18 T cell receptor beta chains below, sequenced in a study of blood T cell repertoires in COVID-19. Profiled with immunoSEQ multiplex PCR; TCRdb holds only in-frame clones, not every one. Found here are fewer than 400,000 clones, 92% of them singletons; the top ten hold roughly 20%. The specimen sequenced was PBMCs or T cells enriched from blood (not recorded which). The receptors were gathered from a woman in her thirties who had recovered from COVID-19.

V usage is TRBV9 and J usage is TRBJ2-5; D gene uncertain. V lost 4 bases and J 0 bases, leaving 16 bases between the germline ends. The CDR3 is 16 amino acids. Per the germline V gene, CDR1 is SGDLS and CDR2 is YYNGEE. The CDR3, as DNA: TGTGCCAGCAGCCCGGTAGGCGGTACTTACCAAGAGACCCAGTACTTC. Translating it yields CASSPVGGTYQETQYF.

This chain connects TRBV5-1 to TRBJ2-3; TRBD2 might be the D (5 bases). The CDR3 length is 15 residues. The germline gives CDR1 SGHRS, CDR2 YFSETQ. V was trimmed by 4 bases and J by 2 bases, leaving 14 bases between them. The CDR3, as DNA: TGCGCCAGCAGCGCCCGAGGGCAGTCCACAGATACGCAGTATTTT. It translates to CASSARGQSTDTQYF.

Only one count was recorded for this clone. This rearrangement joins TRBV7-2 to TRBJ1-6; D is unclear. The CDR3 sequence is 15 residues long. In germline, CDR1 is SGHTA, CDR2 FQGNSA. V lost 2 bases and J 2 bases, leaving 7 bases between the germline ends. The DNA of the CDR3 is TGTGCCAGCAGCTTATCGAGGCCCTATAATTCACCCCTCCACTTT. It is translated as CASSLSRPYNSPLHF.

This clone was counted once. The chain is built from TRBV7-2 and TRBJ1-5; TRBD1 matches 10 bases. Germline assignment: CDR1 SGHTA and CDR2 FQGNSA. The CDR3 has 15 amino acids. V was pared by 2 bases and J by 4 bases, with 2 bases of the junction left unmatched. In DNA, the CDR3 is TGTGCCAGCAGCTTATGGGGACAGGGGAATCAGCCCCAGCATTTT. Protein: CASSLWGQGNQPQHF.

The count of this clone is one. This chain joins TRBV5-6 and TRBJ1-1; D not resolved. Germline V gene data show CDR1 as SGHDT and CDR2 as YYEEEE. The CDR3 has 14 residues. Trimming left V 1 base short and J 3 bases short, with 10 bases between. The DNA for the CDR3 is TGTGCCAGCAGCTTGACCGTCGGAGACACTGAAGCTTTCTTT. Residues: CASSLTVGDTEAFF. The variable domain in full, with the rest retrieved from reference TRBV5-6 and TRBJ1-1, is DAGVTQSPTHLIKTRGQQVTLRCSPKSGHDTVSWYQQALGQGPQFIFQYYEEEERQRGNFPDRFSGHQFPNYSSELNVNALLLGDSALYLCASSLTVGDTEAFFGQGTRLTVV.

J is TRBJ1-6 and V is TRBV19; perhaps TRBD1 as D (6 bases). The germline V and J ends were trimmed by 2 bases and 7 bases, with 9 bases remaining between them. Germline CDR1 reads LNHDA; CDR2 reads SQIVND (reference sequence). This CDR3 is built from 14 residues. CDR3 DNA: TGTGCCAGTAGTATAAGGGGGAGAAATTCACCCCTCCACTTT. It yields the protein CASSIRGRNSPLHF.

V and J are TRBV27 and TRBJ2-7, with D tentatively TRBD1 (6 bases). CDR3 size: 15 residues. V was clipped by 7 bases and J by 1 base, with 17 bases between them. From germline, CDR1 is MNHEY and CDR2 SMNVEV (reference sequence). CDR3 coding DNA: TGTGCCAGCAAACCCCAGGGGATCCCGTCCTACGAGCAGTACTTC. Translated: CASKPQGIPSYEQYF.

The chain carries TRBV7-8 and TRBJ2-7; D possibly corresponds to TRBD2 (6 bases). CDR3 size: 12 residues. Germline V gene sequence: CDR1 SGHVS, CDR2 FQNEAQ. V dropped 6 bases and J dropped 4 bases, with 10 bases sitting between them. DNA for the CDR3: TGTGCCAGCAGTTCAGCGGGTTACGAGCAGTACTTC. It encodes CASSSAGYEQYF.

The chain is built from TRBV2 and TRBJ2-1; 7 nucleotides align to TRBD2. The CDR3 is 14 amino acids. The germline V gene encodes CDR1 SNHLY and CDR2 FYNNEI. The junction had 4 bases not matched to a gene; V was cut back by 2 bases and J by 6 bases. The CDR3 region is CASSELAVGNEQFF. The CDR3, as DNA: TGTGCCAGCAGTGAACTAGCGGTGGGCAATGAGCAGTTCTTC.

This chain connects TRBV28 to TRBJ2-3, with D possibly TRBD2 on 5 matching bases. Per germline, CDR1 MDHEN and CDR2 SYDVKM. The length of the CDR3 is 15 residues. The V end was cut by 6 bases, the J end by 4 bases, with 17 bases between. This CDR3 reads CASSPLGLAADTQYF. The DNA of the CDR3 is TGTGCCAGCAGCCCACTGGGTCTAGCAGCAGATACGCAGTATTTT. The whole variable domain, remainder taken from reference TRBV28 and TRBJ2-3, is DVKVTQSSRYLVKRTGEKVFLECVQDMDHENMFWYRQDPGLGLRLIYFSYDVKMKEKGDIPEGYSVSREKKERFSLILESASTNQTSMYLCASSPLGLAADTQYFGPGTRLTVL.

In DNA form, the CDR3 reads TGTGCCAGCAGGAAACCCGCCGGAGCCTTCTACGAGCAGTACTTC. As protein: CASRKPAGAFYEQYF. The rearrangement links TRBV27 to TRBJ2-7; D is uncertain. The CDR3 has 15 amino acids. Germline V gene sequence: CDR1 MNHEY, CDR2 SMNVEV (reference sequence). Trimming removed 6 bases from V and 3 bases from J, with 18 bases in between.

This clone was observed a handful of times. J is TRBJ1-1 and V is TRBV28; D unresolved. CDR3 size: 14 residues. Trimming left V 6 bases short and J 5 bases short, with 16 bases between. CDR1 and CDR2 (germline): MDHEN, SYDVKM. The DNA for the CDR3 is TGTGCCAGCAGAACTAGTCCCTCGGGGACTGAAGCTTTCTTT. Encoded protein: CASRTSPSGTEAFF.

The V and J genes are TRBV19 and TRBJ1-2; unclear D gene. Between the trimmed V and J ends, which lost 6 bases and 0 bases, there was a span of 11 bases. From germline, CDR1 is LNHDA and CDR2 SQIVND (reference sequence). This CDR3 is 14 amino acids long. The DNA for the CDR3 is TGTGCCAGTAGCTACAGAACCGCTAACTATGGCTACACCTTC. Protein: CASSYRTANYGYTF. Filled out from reference TRBV19 and TRBJ1-2, the complete variable domain reads DGGITQSPKYLFRKEGQNVTLSCEQNLNHDAMYWYRQDPGQGLRLIYYSQIVNDFQKGDIAEGYSVSREKKESFPLTVTSAQKNPTAFYLCASSYRTANYGYTFGSGTRLTVV.

V is TRBV5-6 and J is TRBJ2-7, with 9 bases fitting TRBD2. The germline V gene encodes CDR1 SGHDT and CDR2 YYEEEE. This CDR3 has 13 residues. Losses at the gene ends were 4 bases for V and 6 bases for J; bases not matched to a gene: 5. The CDR3 is CASSNGLASEQYF. CDR3 nucleotides: TGTGCCAGCAGCAACGGACTAGCGTCCGAGCAGTACTTC.

V is TRBV5-5 and J is TRBJ1-6; TRBD1 is a possible D gene (5 bases). CDR3 length equals 18 residues. The germline V gene has CDR1 SGHKS and CDR2 YYEKEE (reference sequence). Trimming cost V 0 bases and J 7 bases, with 20 bases left between them. The CDR3 region is CASSLGPYTRVSNSPLHF. The CDR3 coding sequence is TGTGCCAGCAGCTTGGGGCCCTACACCAGGGTCTCGAATTCACCCCTCCACTTT.

The chain has TRBV7-8 and TRBJ2-3; 7 nucleotides line up with TRBD1. The germline gives CDR1 SGHVS, CDR2 FQNEAQ. V trimming: 8 bases; J trimming: 7 bases; junction bases outside the gene matches: 9. The CDR3 totals 13 residues. This CDR3 reads CASREGGMNTQYF. DNA of the CDR3: TGTGCCAGCCGCGAAGGGGGCATGAATACGCAGTATTTT.

This chain uses TRBV7-2 with TRBJ1-5; TRBD1 agrees at 8 bases. Losses at the gene ends were 1 base for V and 9 bases for J; bases not matched to a gene: 2. CDR1 and CDR2 from the germline V gene are SGHTA and FQGNSA. This CDR3 has 13 residues. This CDR3 reads CASSLGGTGPQHF. CDR3 DNA sequence: TGTGCCAGCAGCTTAGGGGGGACAGGGCCCCAGCATTTT.

The V call is TRBV5-1, the J call TRBJ2-1, with a possible D match to TRBD2 (5 bases). Germline-derived CDR1 and CDR2 are SGHRS and YFSETQ. This CDR3 is built from 14 residues. The V and J ends lost 3 bases and 7 bases respectively, with 14 bases between them. CDR3 in DNA: TGCGCCAGCAGCTCGCTCGAGTGGGAGAATGAGCAGTTCTTC. The encoded protein is CASSSLEWENEQFF.